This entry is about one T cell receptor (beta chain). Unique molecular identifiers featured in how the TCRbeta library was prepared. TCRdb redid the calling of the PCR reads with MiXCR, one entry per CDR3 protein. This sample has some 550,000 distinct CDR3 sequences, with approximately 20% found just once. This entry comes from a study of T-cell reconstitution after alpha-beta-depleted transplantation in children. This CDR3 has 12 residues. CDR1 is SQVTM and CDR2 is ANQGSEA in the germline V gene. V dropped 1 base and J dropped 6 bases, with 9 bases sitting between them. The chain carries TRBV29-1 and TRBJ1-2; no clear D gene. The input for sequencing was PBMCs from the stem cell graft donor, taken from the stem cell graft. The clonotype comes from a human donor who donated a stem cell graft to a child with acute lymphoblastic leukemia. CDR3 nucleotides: TGCAGCGTTGAAGGAACCGGGCATGGCTACACCTTC. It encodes CSVEGTGHGYTF.